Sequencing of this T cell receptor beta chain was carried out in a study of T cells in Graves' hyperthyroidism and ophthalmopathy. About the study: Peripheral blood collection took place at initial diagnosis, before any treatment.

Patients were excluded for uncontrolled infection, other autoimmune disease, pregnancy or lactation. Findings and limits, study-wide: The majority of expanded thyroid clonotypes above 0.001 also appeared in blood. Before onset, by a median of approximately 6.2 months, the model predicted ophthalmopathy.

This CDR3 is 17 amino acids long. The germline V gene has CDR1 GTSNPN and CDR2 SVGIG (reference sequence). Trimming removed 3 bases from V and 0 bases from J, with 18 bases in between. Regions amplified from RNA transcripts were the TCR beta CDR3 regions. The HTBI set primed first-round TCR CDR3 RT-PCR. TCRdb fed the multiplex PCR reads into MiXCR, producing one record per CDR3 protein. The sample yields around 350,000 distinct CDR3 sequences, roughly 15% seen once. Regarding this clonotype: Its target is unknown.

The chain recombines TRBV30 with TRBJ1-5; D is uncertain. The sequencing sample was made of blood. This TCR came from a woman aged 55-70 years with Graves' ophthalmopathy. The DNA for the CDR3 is TGTGCCTGGAGCCACCGAGCGGAGCGGGGTAGCAATCAGCCCCAGCATTTT. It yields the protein CAWSHRAERGSNQPQHF.